Below, one T cell receptor beta chain is given with its context. Across about two dozen US areas, participants ranged in age from about 18 to 90 years. The record originates from a study of blood T cell repertoires in COVID-19. V lost 0 bases, J lost 3 bases, and 12 bases lay in between. This CDR3 is 16 amino acids long. From germline, CDR1 is SGHDN and CDR2 FVKESK. Some clones are missing from TCRdb's copy, which holds only in-frame ones; the method was immunoSEQ multiplex PCR. Counted here are 160,000 or so clones, 80% occurring once; the ten biggest clones make up about 6%. Sample: PBMCs or T cells enriched from blood (not recorded which). V is TRBV14 and J is TRBJ2-1, with unresolved D. The sequence derives from a man aged 35-49 years who had recovered from COVID-19. CDR3 region: CASSQETVAYYNEQFF. The CDR3 DNA reads TGTGCCAGCAGCCAAGAAACAGTGGCTTACTACAATGAGCAGTTCTTC.